A single sample gave rise to the 13 T cell receptor beta chains below, sequenced in a study of T cell responses to AZD1222 COVID-19 vaccine (TCRdb year 2021). The library was made by the immunoSEQ multiplex PCR assay. TCRdb limited this immuneACCESS table to in-frame rearrangements with V and J called. A share of clones is missing; checked studies link under half to unresolved V genes, and the rest is unexplained. The sample table holds 140,000 to 150,000 clones, of which roughly 91% were seen once. The top ten hold approximately 2.1% of the sample. The intended sense of this specimen's time point label: baseline before first vaccination. This material consisted of peripheral blood, taken on day 0 of AZD1222 vaccination. The receptors stem from an adult in good health.

CDR3 in DNA: TGTGCCAGCAGTCAAAACGGCAGGGAAAAACTGTTTTTT. As protein: CASSQNGREKLFF. The chain is built from TRBV2 and TRBJ1-4; D is ambiguous. V dropped 5 bases and J dropped 8 bases, with 12 bases sitting between them. CDR3 length: 13 amino acids. Germline CDR1 and CDR2: SNHLY and FYNNEI.

This rearrangement joins TRBV28 to TRBJ1-1; D is perhaps TRBD1 (6 bases). Germline values: CDR1 MDHEN, CDR2 SYDVKM. Trimming removed 5 bases at V and 5 bases at J, with 12 bases between. The CDR3 consists of 13 residues. CDR3: CASSLGGKTEAFF. Here the CDR3 DNA reads TGTGCCAGCAGTCTAGGGGGAAAAACTGAAGCTTTCTTT.

The chain carries TRBV12-3 or TRBV12-4 and TRBJ1-2; possible D gene TRBD1, 5 bases. Trimming took off 7 bases at V and 2 bases at J, with 8 bases between the two ends. The CDR3 is 12 amino acids. CDR3 in amino acids: CASKGENYGYTF. In DNA, the CDR3 is TGTGCCAGCAAAGGGGAGAACTATGGCTACACCTTC.

This chain connects TRBV7-2 to TRBJ2-7; TRBD2 matches at 11 bases. CDR1 is SGHTA and CDR2 is FQGNSA in the germline V gene. V lost 0 bases to trimming and J lost 7 bases; unmatched junction nucleotides: 5. This CDR3 region has 15 residues. The CDR3 protein is CASSLAVAGGREQYF. CDR3 nucleotides: TGTGCCAGCAGCTTAGCGGTAGCGGGAGGGAGAGAGCAGTACTTC.

This sequence joins TRBV2 and TRBJ1-2; D is uncertain. There are 16 residues in the CDR3. Trimming shortened V by 4 bases and J by 3 bases, and 18 bases separated the two germline ends. Germline values: CDR1 SNHLY, CDR2 FYNNEI. The CDR3 region has the DNA TGTGCCAGCAGTGGAGGAGGGCCAGGCGTCTACTATGGCTACACCTTC. As protein: CASSGGGPGVYYGYTF.

V and J are TRBV2 and TRBJ2-7; D unresolved. The CDR3 length is 13 residues. Germline CDR1 and CDR2: SNHLY and FYNNEI. Trimming shortened V by 5 bases and J by 0 bases, and 8 bases separated the two germline ends. The CDR3 protein is CASSKFPSYEQYF. CDR3 in DNA: TGTGCCAGCAGTAAGTTCCCCTCCTACGAGCAGTACTTC.

V and J are TRBV5-1 and TRBJ1-4; no clear D. The CDR3 loop spans 15 amino acids. Trimming removed 3 bases from V and 0 bases from J, with 9 bases in between. Looked up from germline, CDR1 is SGHRS and CDR2 is YFSETQ. CDR3 loop: CASSSGEATNEKLFF. CDR3 coding DNA: TGCGCCAGCAGCTCAGGTGAAGCAACTAATGAAAAACTGTTTTTT.

The CDR3 loop reads CASSRSSGANVLTF. CDR3 in DNA: TGTGCCAGCAGCAGGAGCTCTGGGGCCAACGTCCTGACTTTC. The rearrangement joins TRBV21-1 to TRBJ2-6; TRBD2, as called in the table, went unchecked against the DNA. TRBV21-1 is recorded as a pseudogene. The CDR3 extends over 14 amino acids.

The chain combines TRBV5-5 with TRBJ1-6, with TRBD1 matching 10 bases. Germline V gives CDR1 SGHKS, CDR2 YYEKEE (reference sequence). After removal of 4 bases from V and 6 bases from J, the junction contained 10 bases not matched to a gene. There are 17 residues in the CDR3. The CDR3 DNA sequence: TGTGCCAGCAGCAGAGATTTAGGACAGGGGGGTAATTCACCCCTCCACTTT. It translates to CASSRDLGQGGNSPLHF.

The gene calls are TRBV7-2 and TRBJ1-3, with TRBD1 as a possible D gene (5 bases). V was pared by 0 bases and J by 0 bases, with 12 bases between. Germline CDR1 is SGHTA and CDR2 is FQGNSA. The CDR3 sequence is 17 residues long. CDR3 DNA: TGTGCCAGCAGCTTAGCACGAGGGGTAAACTCTGGAAACACCATATATTTT. It specifies CASSLARGVNSGNTIYF.

V gene TRBV6-2 or TRBV6-3 combines with J gene TRBJ2-7, with D possibly matching TRBD1 (6 bases). The CDR3 consists of 16 residues. The germline gives CDR1 MNHEY, CDR2 SVGEGT. V was pared by 0 bases and J by 2 bases, with 14 bases between. The CDR3: CASSYSMNRVTYEQYF. The CDR3, as DNA: TGTGCCAGCAGTTACTCGATGAACAGGGTGACCTACGAGCAGTACTTC.

On this clone itself: The sample has other DNA sequences that encode this CDR3 too. This sequence joins TRBV19 and TRBJ1-2; D is ambiguous. Germline values: CDR1 LNHDA, CDR2 SQIVND (reference sequence). Trimming took off 1 base at V and 3 bases at J, with 6 bases between the two ends. There are 13 residues in the CDR3. CDR3 DNA sequence: TGTGCCAGTAGTATAGGCAGGTACTATGGCTACACCTTC. Residues: CASSIGRYYGYTF.

This chain links TRBV6-6 with TRBJ2-3; D unresolved. Per the germline V gene, CDR1 is MNHNY and CDR2 is SVGAGI (reference sequence). The V end lost 5 bases, the J end lost 4 bases, and 4 bases lay between the germline ends. This CDR3 has 11 amino acids. Here the CDR3 reads CASSPADTQYF. CDR3 nucleotide sequence: TGTGCCAGCAGTCCAGCAGATACGCAGTATTTT.